This T cell receptor beta chain was documented in a study of metastatic and nonmetastatic thyroid tumors. The overall study: Repertoire comparison spanned blood and tumor or nodule tissue of malignant and benign thyroid patients.

None of the patients had undergone any treatment ahead of thyroid surgery. Original processing notes: To classify distant metastasis in papillary thyroid cancer, a model was built from CDR3 differences across clinicopathological groups. TCRdb used MiXCR to call clones anew from the PCR reads. The V and J calls here are based on TCRdb, not the publication. The sample shows about 43,000 clones, about 3.3% of them seen only once. This clone was observed many times. Its specificity is unknown. Findings of the study overall: Reported TCR beta diversity, measured in blood and tumor, was significantly higher for malignant thyroid tumors than for benign nodules.

The sequence was obtained from a female donor with papillary thyroid cancer or a benign thyroid nodule (not recorded which). Some clones in this sample may be carry-over from other donors' samples. Sequencing was performed on blood.

The CDR3 bases are TGCAGTGCTAGAGGTCTGGCGGGAGGCTACACCTTC. Residues: CSARGLAGGYTF. V and J are TRBV20-1 and TRBJ1-2; no firm D call. This CDR3 comprises 12 residues. CDR1 is DFQATT, CDR2 SNEGSKA, per germline (reference sequence). Between the trimmed V and J ends, which lost 1 base and 8 bases, there was a span of 11 bases.